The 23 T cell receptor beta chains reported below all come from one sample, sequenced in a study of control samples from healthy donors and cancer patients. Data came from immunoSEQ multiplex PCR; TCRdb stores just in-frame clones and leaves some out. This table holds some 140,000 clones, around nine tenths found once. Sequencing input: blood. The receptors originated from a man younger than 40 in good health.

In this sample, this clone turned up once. CDR3 DNA: TGTGCCAGCAGCCAAGATGCCGAGCGTACCGGGGAGCTGTTTTTT. Amino acid sequence: CASSQDAERTGELFF. V gene TRBV4-2 combines with J gene TRBJ2-2, with D hard to call. This CDR3 is built from 15 residues. Germline lookup yields CDR1 LGHNA and CDR2 YNFKEQ. Deletions cut 0 bases from V and 5 bases from J, with 10 bases between.

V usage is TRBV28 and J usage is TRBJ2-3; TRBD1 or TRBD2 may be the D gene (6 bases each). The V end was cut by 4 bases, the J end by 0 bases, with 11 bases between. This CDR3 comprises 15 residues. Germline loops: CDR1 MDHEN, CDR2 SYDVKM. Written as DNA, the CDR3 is TGTGCCAGCAGTTCCCGCGGGACAAGCACAGATACGCAGTATTTT. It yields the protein CASSSRGTSTDTQYF.

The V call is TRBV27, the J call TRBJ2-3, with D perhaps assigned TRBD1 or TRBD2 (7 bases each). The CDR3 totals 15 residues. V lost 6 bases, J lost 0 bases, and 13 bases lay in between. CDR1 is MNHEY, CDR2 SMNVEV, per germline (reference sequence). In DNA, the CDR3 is TGTGCCAGCAGACAGGGGACTACTAGCACAGATACGCAGTATTTT. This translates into CASRQGTTSTDTQYF.

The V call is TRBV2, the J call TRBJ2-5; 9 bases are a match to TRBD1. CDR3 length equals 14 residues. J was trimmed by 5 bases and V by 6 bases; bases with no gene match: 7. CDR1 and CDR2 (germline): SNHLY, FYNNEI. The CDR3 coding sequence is TGTGCCAGCAGAAGGGGGACAGGGATGGAGACCCAGTACTTC. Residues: CASRRGTGMETQYF. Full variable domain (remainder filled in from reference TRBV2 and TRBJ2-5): EPEVTQTPSHQVTQMGQEVILRCVPISNHLYFYWYRQILGQKVEFLVSFYNNEISEKSEIFDDQFSVERPDGSNFTLKIRSTKLEDSAMYFCASRRGTGMETQYFGPGTRLLVL.

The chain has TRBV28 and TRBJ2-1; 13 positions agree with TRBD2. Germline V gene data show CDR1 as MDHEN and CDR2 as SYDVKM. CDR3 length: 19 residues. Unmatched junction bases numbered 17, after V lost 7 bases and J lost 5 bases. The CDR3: CASTLDRATSGRTDNEQFF. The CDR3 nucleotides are TGTGCCAGCACCCTCGACAGGGCGACTAGCGGGAGGACCGACAATGAGCAGTTCTTC.

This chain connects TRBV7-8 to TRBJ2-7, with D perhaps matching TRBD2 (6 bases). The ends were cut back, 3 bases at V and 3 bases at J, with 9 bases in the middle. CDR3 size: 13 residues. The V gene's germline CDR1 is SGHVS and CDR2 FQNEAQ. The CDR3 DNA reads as TGTGCCAGCAGCTTCGGGACTTTCTACGAGCAGTACTTC. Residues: CASSFGTFYEQYF.

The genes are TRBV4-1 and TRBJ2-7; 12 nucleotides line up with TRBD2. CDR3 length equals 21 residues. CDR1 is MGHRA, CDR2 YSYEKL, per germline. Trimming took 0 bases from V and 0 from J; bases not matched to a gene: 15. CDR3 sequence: CASSQDSPGEKLAGGSYEQYF. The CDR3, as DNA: TGCGCCAGCAGCCAAGATTCCCCGGGAGAGAAACTAGCGGGAGGCTCCTACGAGCAGTACTTC.

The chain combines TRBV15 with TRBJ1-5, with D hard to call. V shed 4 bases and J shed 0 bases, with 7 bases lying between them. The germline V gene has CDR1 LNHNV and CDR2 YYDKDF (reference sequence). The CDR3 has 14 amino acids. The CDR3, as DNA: TGTGCCACCAGCAAGGGCGATAGCAATCAGCCCCAGCATTTT. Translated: CATSKGDSNQPQHF.

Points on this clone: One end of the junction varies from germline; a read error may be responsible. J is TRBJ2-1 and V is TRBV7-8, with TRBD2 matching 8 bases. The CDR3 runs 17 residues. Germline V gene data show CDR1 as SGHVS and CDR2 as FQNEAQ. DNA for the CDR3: TGTGCCAGCAGCCTAGCGGGTCTGGGTGACTCCTACAATGAGCAGTTCTTC. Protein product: CASSLAGLGDSYNEQFF.

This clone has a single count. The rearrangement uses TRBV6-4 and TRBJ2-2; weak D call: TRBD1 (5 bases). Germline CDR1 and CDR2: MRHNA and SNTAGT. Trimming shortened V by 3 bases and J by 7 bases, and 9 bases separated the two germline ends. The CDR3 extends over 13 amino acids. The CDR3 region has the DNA TGTGCCAGCAGTGAGACAGTGTTCGGGGAGCTGTTTTTT. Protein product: CASSETVFGELFF.

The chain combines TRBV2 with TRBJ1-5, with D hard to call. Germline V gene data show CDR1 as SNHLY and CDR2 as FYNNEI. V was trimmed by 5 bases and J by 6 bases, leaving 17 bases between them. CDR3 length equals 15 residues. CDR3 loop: CASSFAAGGGQPQHF. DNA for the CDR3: TGTGCCAGCAGTTTCGCGGCCGGTGGAGGTCAGCCCCAGCATTTT.

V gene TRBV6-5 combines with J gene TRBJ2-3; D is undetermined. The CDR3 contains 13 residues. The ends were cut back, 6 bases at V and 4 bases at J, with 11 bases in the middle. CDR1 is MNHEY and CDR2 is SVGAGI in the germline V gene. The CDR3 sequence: CASRYLGPDTQYF. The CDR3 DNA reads TGTGCCAGCAGGTACCTCGGGCCAGATACGCAGTATTTT.

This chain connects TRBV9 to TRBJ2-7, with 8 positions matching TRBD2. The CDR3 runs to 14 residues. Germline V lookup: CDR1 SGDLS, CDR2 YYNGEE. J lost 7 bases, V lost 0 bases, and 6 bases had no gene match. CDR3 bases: TGTGCCAGCAGCGTAGCCGGGACTAGAGGAGAGCAGTACTTC. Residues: CASSVAGTRGEQYF.

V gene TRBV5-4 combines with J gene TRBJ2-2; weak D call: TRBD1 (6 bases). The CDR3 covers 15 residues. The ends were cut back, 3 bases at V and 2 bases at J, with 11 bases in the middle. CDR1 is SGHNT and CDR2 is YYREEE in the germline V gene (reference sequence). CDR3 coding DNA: TGTGCCAGCAGCTCCCGACAGGTCAACACCGGGGAGCTGTTTTTT. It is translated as CASSSRQVNTGELFF.

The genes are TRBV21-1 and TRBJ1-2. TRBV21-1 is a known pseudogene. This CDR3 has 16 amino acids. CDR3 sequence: CASSKDWPGPYYGYTF. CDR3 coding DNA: TGTGCCAGCAGCAAAGATTGGCCAGGACCCTACTATGGCTACACCTTC.

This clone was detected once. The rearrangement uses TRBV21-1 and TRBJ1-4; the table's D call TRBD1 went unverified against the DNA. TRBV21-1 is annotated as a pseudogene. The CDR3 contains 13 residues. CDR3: CASDDRGNSKLFF. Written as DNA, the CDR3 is TGTGCCAGCGATGACAGGGGGAATTCGAAACTGTTTTTT.

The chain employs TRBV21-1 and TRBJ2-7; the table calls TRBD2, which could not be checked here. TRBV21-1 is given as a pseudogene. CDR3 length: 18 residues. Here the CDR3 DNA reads TGTGCCAGCAGCACCGGGACTAGCGGGTCCGAGATAGGGTACGAGCAGTACTTC. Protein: CASSTGTSGSEIGYEQYF.

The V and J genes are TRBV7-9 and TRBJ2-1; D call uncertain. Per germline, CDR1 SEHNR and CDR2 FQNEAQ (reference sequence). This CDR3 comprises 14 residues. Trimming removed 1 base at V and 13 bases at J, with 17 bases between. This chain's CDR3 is CASSLEVVRVAQFF. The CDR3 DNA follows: TGTGCCAGCAGCTTAGAGGTCGTAAGGGTGGCTCAGTTCTTC.

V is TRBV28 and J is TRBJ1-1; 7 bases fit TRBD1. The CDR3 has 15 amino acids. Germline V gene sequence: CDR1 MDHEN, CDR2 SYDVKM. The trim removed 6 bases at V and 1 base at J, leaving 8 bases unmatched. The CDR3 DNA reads TGTGCCAGCAGGCCTTTGACAGGGAAGAACACTGAAGCTTTCTTT. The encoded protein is CASRPLTGKNTEAFF.

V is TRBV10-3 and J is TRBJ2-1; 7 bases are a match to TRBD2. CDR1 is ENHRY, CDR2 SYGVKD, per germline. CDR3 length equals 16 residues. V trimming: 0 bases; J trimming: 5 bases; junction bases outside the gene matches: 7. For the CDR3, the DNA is TGTGCCATCAGTGAGTCTAGGCGCGGGAGAGACAATGAGCAGTTCTTC. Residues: CAISESRRGRDNEQFF.

The CDR3 region has the DNA TGCGCCAGCAGCTCAGAATCCACCACAGGGAACACTGAAGCTTTCTTT. Translated: CASSSESTTGNTEAFF. This sequence joins TRBV5-1 and TRBJ1-1, with a weak D call TRBD1 (5 bases). This CDR3 spans 16 amino acids. V shed 3 bases and J shed 1 base, with 16 bases lying between them. CDR1 and CDR2 from the germline V gene are SGHRS and YFSETQ.

CDR3 loop: CASSIETGKAFF. The CDR3 region has the DNA TGTGCCAGTAGTATAGAGACGGGGAAAGCTTTCTTT. The rearrangement links TRBV19 to TRBJ1-1; D ambiguous. The CDR3 is made up of 12 amino acids. The germline CDR1 and CDR2 sequences are LNHDA and SQIVND (reference sequence). V was clipped by 0 bases and J by 9 bases, with 8 bases between them.

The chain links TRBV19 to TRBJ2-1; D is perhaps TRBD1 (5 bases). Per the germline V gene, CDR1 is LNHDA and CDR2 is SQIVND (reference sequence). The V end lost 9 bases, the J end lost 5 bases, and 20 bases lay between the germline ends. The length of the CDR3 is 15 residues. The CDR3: CASGYRQGGHNEQFF. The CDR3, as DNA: TGTGCCAGCGGTTATCGGCAGGGTGGTCACAATGAGCAGTTCTTC.